The 14 T cell receptor beta chains in this list originate from one sample, sequenced in a study of T cell responses to AZD1222 COVID-19 vaccine. TCRdb keeps only in-frame clones here, not all; method: immunoSEQ multiplex PCR. The repertoire has tens of thousands of clones, over 75% of them found once; the top ten carry approximately 22%. The sequenced sample was peripheral blood, obtained on day 0 of AZD1222 vaccination. These receptors originate from an adult in good health.

The V call is TRBV11-2, the J call TRBJ1-1; TRBD1 matches 8 bases. There are 16 residues in the CDR3. With 5 bases clipped from V and 0 bases from J, the junction kept 8 bases outside the gene matches. Germline loops: CDR1 SGHAT, CDR2 FQNNGV. CDR3 region: CASSQAAGGLNTEAFF. For the CDR3, the DNA is TGTGCCAGCAGCCAAGCGGCAGGGGGCCTGAACACTGAAGCTTTCTTT.

This clone has just one count. This chain connects TRBV5-1 to TRBJ1-5; D unclear. The CDR3 sequence is 15 residues long. Germline V lookup: CDR1 SGHRS, CDR2 YFSETQ. V was cut by 0 bases and J by 1 base, with 8 bases left in between. The chain's CDR3 is CASSLAPGSNQPQHF. The DNA of the CDR3 is TGCGCCAGCAGCTTGGCTCCGGGCAGCAATCAGCCCCAGCATTTT.

The genes are TRBV3-1 (or the pseudogene TRBV3-2) and TRBJ1-3, with D possibly being TRBD1 (5 bases). The CDR3 sequence is 14 residues long. V lost 3 bases to trimming and J lost 7 bases, with 13 bases between them. Per germline, CDR1 LGHDT and CDR2 YNNKEL (reference sequence). CDR3 residues: CASSHQGVENTIYF. The CDR3 DNA sequence: TGTGCCAGCAGCCATCAGGGAGTGGAGAACACCATATATTTT.

The rearrangement joins TRBV28 to TRBJ1-2; tentatively, D is TRBD1 (6 bases). V shed 5 bases and J shed 0 bases, with 13 bases lying between them. Per the germline V gene, CDR1 is MDHEN and CDR2 is SYDVKM. There are 15 residues in the CDR3. CDR3 protein: CASSTGTNSNYGYTF. CDR3 bases: TGTGCCAGCAGTACCGGGACAAACTCTAACTATGGCTACACCTTC.

This clone was detected a few times. The chain has TRBV6-5 and TRBJ2-1; 10 bases are shared with TRBD1. Germline V gene lookup returns CDR1 MNHEY and CDR2 SVGAGI. V lost 6 bases and J lost 3; bases outside the gene matches: 5. The length of the CDR3 is 15 residues. Written as DNA, the CDR3 is TGTGCCAGCAGCGACGGGACAGGGGTCTACAATGAGCAGTTCTTC. Its translation is CASSDGTGVYNEQFF.

This CDR3 reads CASSLRGLAGVETQYF. The CDR3 coding sequence is TGTGCCAGCAGCTTACGGGGACTAGCGGGAGTGGAGACCCAGTACTTC. The rearrangement uses TRBV7-8 and TRBJ2-5; 14 bases match TRBD2. The CDR3 is 16 amino acids. The V gene's germline CDR1 is SGHVS and CDR2 FQNEAQ. The V segment lost 2 bases and the J segment 5 bases; nucleotides outside the gene matches: 4.

V gene TRBV5-1 combines with J gene TRBJ2-5, with D possibly TRBD1 on 5 matching bases. Germline V gives CDR1 SGHRS, CDR2 YFSETQ. Trimming removed 0 bases from V and 5 bases from J, with 11 bases in between. The CDR3 runs 14 residues. For the CDR3, the DNA is TGCGCCAGCAGCTTGGCCGCAGGGAAGGAGACCCAGTACTTC. Residues: CASSLAAGKETQYF.

This sequence joins TRBV6-1 and TRBJ1-1, with D unresolved. The CDR3 extends over 16 amino acids. V lost 2 bases, J lost 2 bases, and 15 bases lay in between. Germline V lookup: CDR1 MNHNS, CDR2 SASEGT. CDR3 amino acids: CASSERPPPGNTEAFF. The CDR3 bases are TGTGCCAGCAGTGAACGACCGCCCCCGGGAAACACTGAAGCTTTCTTT.

V usage is TRBV12-3 or TRBV12-4 and J usage is TRBJ1-5; a possible D gene is TRBD1 (6 bases). Trimming left V 4 bases short and J 7 bases short, with 8 bases between. The CDR3 runs 12 residues. Written as DNA, the CDR3 is TGTGCCAGCAGTTCAGGGGCACAGCCCCAGCATTTT. It is translated as CASSSGAQPQHF.

This rearrangement joins TRBV2 to TRBJ2-1; D may match TRBD1 or TRBD2 (6 bases each). The CDR3 has 13 residues. Germline CDR1 SNHLY, CDR2 FYNNEI. V dropped 7 bases and J dropped 9 bases, with 16 bases sitting between them. CDR3 sequence reads: CASKPQGSGEQFF. The CDR3 region has the DNA TGTGCCAGCAAGCCACAGGGTAGCGGTGAGCAGTTCTTC.

The chain has TRBV27 and TRBJ2-7; D possibly corresponds to TRBD1 (6 bases). V lost 6 bases and J lost 3, with 12 bases in between. The CDR3 is 13 residues long. The V gene's germline CDR1 is MNHEY and CDR2 SMNVEV (reference sequence). As DNA, the CDR3 is TGTGCCAGCAGGAAACAGGGTTTCTACGAGCAGTACTTC. Protein product: CASRKQGFYEQYF.

This chain links TRBV5-1 with TRBJ1-1; a weak D match, TRBD1 (6 bases). The CDR3 runs 14 residues. Germline values: CDR1 SGHRS, CDR2 YFSETQ. The V end was cut by 0 bases, the J end by 0 bases, with 6 bases between. In DNA, the CDR3 is TGCGCCAGCAGCTTGGGACAGGTGAACACTGAAGCTTTCTTT. This translates into CASSLGQVNTEAFF. Looking up the rest from reference TRBV5-1 and TRBJ1-1 gives the full variable domain: KAGVTQTPRYLIKTRGQQVTLSCSPISGHRSVSWYQQTPGQGLQFLFEYFSETQRNKGNFPGRFSGRQFSNSRSEMNVSTLELGDSALYLCASSLGQVNTEAFFGQGTRLTVV.

The chain joins TRBV5-1 to TRBJ2-3; no definite D call. CDR3 length: 14 amino acids. The ends were cut back, 0 bases at V and 3 bases at J, with 8 bases in the middle. Germline V gene lookup returns CDR1 SGHRS and CDR2 YFSETQ. The CDR3 bases are TGCGCCAGCAGCTTGGCCAGTGAGACAGATACGCAGTATTTT. Protein: CASSLASETDTQYF.

The chain links TRBV4-1 to TRBJ2-1, with D possibly matching TRBD2 (6 bases). The V and J ends lost 0 bases and 9 bases respectively, with 15 bases between them. Looked up from germline, CDR1 is MGHRA and CDR2 is YSYEKL. The CDR3 length is 15 residues. CDR3 sequence (DNA): TGCGCCAGCAGCCAAGATCACGGGAGAGGTATTGAGCAGTTCTTC. Encoded protein: CASSQDHGRGIEQFF.